The rows below give T cell receptor beta chains drawn from one sample of a study of T cells in Graves' hyperthyroidism and ophthalmopathy. TCRdb independently ran MiXCR on the multiplex PCR reads; one entry per CDR3 protein. Seen here are around 350,000 distinct CDR3 sequences, under 20% observed once, and the top ten hold about 3.5%. The sample taken for sequencing was blood. These receptors were collected from a woman aged 18-29 years with Graves' hyperthyroidism. CDR3s include the opening cysteine and the closing phenylalanine or tryptophan. The order of the fields is CDR3 length, clone size, J gene, D gene, V gene, CDR3 protein, CDR3 DNA. The D gene is left open where the match is weak. The size entry is marked missing in some rows and otherwise reads once, few, many or a size class.

CDR3 length: 12; clone size: many; J gene: TRBJ1-2; D gene: .; V gene: TRBV28; CDR3 protein: CASSLRPTGYTF; CDR3 DNA: TGTGCCAGCAGTTTACGGCCTACTGGCTACACCTTC
CDR3 length: 13; clone size: many; J gene: TRBJ1-3; D gene: .; V gene: TRBV6-1; CDR3 protein: CASGPSSGNTIYF; CDR3 DNA: TGTGCCAGCGGACCCTCATCTGGAAACACCATATATTTT
CDR3 length: 16; clone size: few; J gene: TRBJ1-1; D gene: .; V gene: TRBV3-1; CDR3 protein: CASSKEGGRLHRRAFF; CDR3 DNA: TGTGCCAGCAGCAAAGAGGGGGGACGATTGCACCGAAGGGCTTTCTTT
CDR3 length: 15; clone size: many; J gene: TRBJ2-7; D gene: .; V gene: TRBV29-1; CDR3 protein: CSVEDLGAGTYEQYF; CDR3 DNA: TGCAGCGTTGAAGATTTAGGTGCAGGAACCTACGAGCAGTACTTC
CDR3 length: 15; clone size: many; J gene: TRBJ2-5; D gene: TRBD2; V gene: TRBV7-3; CDR3 protein: CASSLRKLRGETQYF; CDR3 DNA: TGTGCCAGCAGCTTAAGGAAATTGCGGGGGGAGACCCAGTACTTC
CDR3 length: 15; clone size: .; J gene: TRBJ2-3; D gene: TRBD2; V gene: TRBV6-1; CDR3 protein: CASSEAGTRRDTQYF; CDR3 DNA: TGTGCCAGCAGTGAAGCCGGGACTAGGCGAGATACGCAGTATTTT
CDR3 length: 16; clone size: many; J gene: TRBJ1-1; D gene: TRBD1; V gene: TRBV18; CDR3 protein: CASSAYRGPSDTEAFF; CDR3 DNA: TGTGCCAGCTCAGCGTACAGGGGGCCATCAGACACTGAAGCTTTCTTT
CDR3 length: 12; clone size: .; J gene: TRBJ1-1; D gene: .; V gene: TRBV7-9; CDR3 protein: CASSSDSLEAFF; CDR3 DNA: TGTGCCAGCAGCTCTGACAGCCTCGAAGCTTTCTTT
CDR3 length: 15; clone size: many; J gene: TRBJ1-2; D gene: .; V gene: TRBV7-2; CDR3 protein: CASSLVRVGVDGYTF; CDR3 DNA: TGTGCCAGCAGCTTAGTTCGGGTGGGGGTGGACGGCTACACCTTC
CDR3 length: 13; clone size: many; J gene: TRBJ1-1; D gene: .; V gene: TRBV5-8; CDR3 protein: CASSPQGLTEAFF; CDR3 DNA: TGTGCCAGCAGCCCACAGGGCCTGACTGAAGCTTTCTTT
CDR3 length: 14; clone size: many; J gene: TRBJ1-1; D gene: .; V gene: TRBV12-5; CDR3 protein: CASGLVGGETEAFF; CDR3 DNA: TGTGCTAGTGGTTTGGTAGGCGGGGAAACTGAAGCTTTCTTT
CDR3 length: 17; clone size: .; J gene: TRBJ2-7; D gene: .; V gene: TRBV11-2; CDR3 protein: CASSSISGQFAPYEQYF; CDR3 DNA: TGTGCCAGCAGCTCCATTTCCGGGCAGTTCGCCCCCTACGAGCAGTACTTC
CDR3 length: 13; clone size: many; J gene: TRBJ1-2; D gene: .; V gene: TRBV2; CDR3 protein: CASVDRGDYGYTF; CDR3 DNA: TGTGCCAGCGTGGACAGAGGGGACTATGGCTACACCTTC
CDR3 length: 13; clone size: many; J gene: TRBJ1-1; D gene: .; V gene: TRBV15; CDR3 protein: CATSLTANTEAFF; CDR3 DNA: TGTGCCACCAGCTTGACAGCGAACACTGAAGCTTTCTTT
CDR3 length: 18; clone size: many; J gene: TRBJ2-4; D gene: .; V gene: TRBV30; CDR3 protein: CAWSPAGWGNSAKNIQYF; CDR3 DNA: TGTGCCTGGAGCCCGGCAGGCTGGGGGAATTCAGCCAAAAACATTCAGTACTTC
CDR3 length: 16; clone size: many; J gene: TRBJ2-5; D gene: .; V gene: TRBV5-6; CDR3 protein: CASSTEQKYFAETQYF; CDR3 DNA: TGTGCCAGCAGCACGGAACAGAAATATTTTGCAGAGACCCAGTACTTC
CDR3 length: 17; clone size: many; J gene: TRBJ1-2; D gene: .; V gene: TRBV19; CDR3 protein: CASSTPQGGGPFYGYTF; CDR3 DNA: TGTGCCAGTAGTACCCCACAAGGGGGAGGACCGTTCTATGGCTACACCTTC
CDR3 length: 13; clone size: many; J gene: TRBJ2-7; D gene: .; V gene: TRBV11-2; CDR3 protein: CASSYSQEYEQYF; CDR3 DNA: TGTGCCAGCAGCTACTCACAGGAATACGAGCAGTACTTC
CDR3 length: 21; clone size: many; J gene: TRBJ2-6; D gene: TRBD2; V gene: TRBV6-4; CDR3 protein: CASMALRQGLAGGPGANVLTF; CDR3 DNA: TGTGCCAGCATGGCCCTTCGACAGGGGCTAGCGGGGGGGCCTGGGGCCAACGTCCTGACTTTC
CDR3 length: 15; clone size: many; J gene: TRBJ1-2; D gene: .; V gene: TRBV6-5; CDR3 protein: CASSYSKGEGYGYTF; CDR3 DNA: TGTGCCAGCAGTTACTCGAAGGGGGAGGGGTATGGCTACACCTTC
CDR3 length: 15; clone size: many; J gene: TRBJ2-4; D gene: TRBD1; V gene: TRBV6-5; CDR3 protein: CASSYSTGAKNIQYF; CDR3 DNA: TGTGCCAGCAGTTATTCGACAGGGGCCAAAAACATTCAGTACTTC
CDR3 length: 13; clone size: .; J gene: TRBJ1-5; D gene: .; V gene: TRBV20-1; CDR3 protein: CSASFMRNQPQHF; CDR3 DNA: TGCAGTGCTAGCTTCATGCGCAATCAGCCTCAGCATTTT
CDR3 length: 15; clone size: .; J gene: TRBJ1-3; D gene: .; V gene: TRBV7-2; CDR3 protein: CASSASKPAGNTIYF; CDR3 DNA: TGTGCCAGCAGCGCCTCTAAACCCGCTGGAAACACCATATATTTT
CDR3 length: 14; clone size: many; J gene: TRBJ2-5; D gene: TRBD1; V gene: TRBV9; CDR3 protein: CASSAYRGSETQYF; CDR3 DNA: TGTGCCAGCAGCGCGTACAGGGGGTCCGAGACCCAGTACTTC
CDR3 length: 15; clone size: many; J gene: TRBJ1-5; D gene: .; V gene: TRBV6-1; CDR3 protein: CASSTSLLRFQPQHF; CDR3 DNA: TGTGCCAGCAGTACCTCACTCCTGCGGTTTCAGCCCCAGCATTTT
CDR3 length: 14; clone size: few; J gene: TRBJ2-7; D gene: .; V gene: TRBV20-1; CDR3 protein: CSARVAGAAYEQYF; CDR3 DNA: TGCAGTGCTAGAGTGGCGGGGGCCGCCTACGAGCAGTACTTC
CDR3 length: 13; clone size: many; J gene: TRBJ1-2; D gene: .; V gene: TRBV6-1; CDR3 protein: CASSPKQLWLNTF; CDR3 DNA: TGTGCCAGCAGCCCCAAACAACTATGGCTAAACACCTTC
CDR3 length: 12; clone size: many; J gene: TRBJ1-1; D gene: .; V gene: TRBV29-1; CDR3 protein: CSVGGGGTEAFF; CDR3 DNA: TGCAGCGTTGGAGGTGGAGGTACCGAAGCTTTCTTT
CDR3 length: 15; clone size: many; J gene: TRBJ1-1; D gene: .; V gene: TRBV12-3/TRBV12-4; CDR3 protein: CASSFSQGPLSEAFF; CDR3 DNA: TGTGCCAGCAGTTTTTCTCAGGGACCTCTGTCTGAAGCTTTCTTT
CDR3 length: 16; clone size: few; J gene: TRBJ2-4; D gene: .; V gene: TRBV3-1; CDR3 protein: CASSQVPPSAGDIQYF; CDR3 DNA: TGTGCCAGCAGCCAAGTCCCCCCTTCGGCCGGGGACATTCAGTACTTC
CDR3 length: 13; clone size: many; J gene: TRBJ2-5; D gene: .; V gene: TRBV6-1; CDR3 protein: CASTLVPEETQYF; CDR3 DNA: TGTGCCAGCACCCTGGTTCCGGAAGAGACCCAGTACTTC
CDR3 length: 15; clone size: many; J gene: TRBJ1-2; D gene: TRBD1; V gene: TRBV15; CDR3 protein: CATSSAGQVNYGYTF; CDR3 DNA: TGTGCCACCAGCAGCGCGGGACAGGTCAACTATGGCTACACCTTC
CDR3 length: 13; clone size: few; J gene: TRBJ2-3; D gene: .; V gene: TRBV6-5; CDR3 protein: CASSYAYTDTQYF; CDR3 DNA: TGTGCCAGCAGTTACGCCTACACAGATACGCAGTATTTT
CDR3 length: 15; clone size: many; J gene: TRBJ1-1; D gene: .; V gene: TRBV6-1; CDR3 protein: CASSVQGFSHTEAFF; CDR3 DNA: TGTGCCAGCAGTGTCCAGGGTTTCTCGCACACTGAAGCTTTCTTT
CDR3 length: 13; clone size: .; J gene: TRBJ2-7; D gene: .; V gene: TRBV7-8; CDR3 protein: CASSDGGSGEQYF; CDR3 DNA: TGTGCCAGCAGCGACGGAGGGTCCGGCGAGCAGTACTTC
CDR3 length: 17; clone size: many; J gene: TRBJ2-2; D gene: TRBD1; V gene: TRBV30; CDR3 protein: CAWSWQPRDRVTGELFF; CDR3 DNA: TGTGCCTGGAGTTGGCAACCCCGGGACAGGGTGACCGGGGAGCTGTTTTTT
CDR3 length: 13; clone size: many; J gene: TRBJ1-2; D gene: .; V gene: TRBV6-1; CDR3 protein: CASSERPNYGYTF; CDR3 DNA: TGTGCCAGCAGTGAACGTCCGAACTATGGCTACACCTTC
CDR3 length: 14; clone size: many; J gene: TRBJ2-5; D gene: .; V gene: TRBV12-3/TRBV12-4; CDR3 protein: CASSWGGGQETQYF; CDR3 DNA: TGTGCCAGCAGCTGGGGGGGCGGTCAAGAGACCCAGTACTTC
CDR3 length: 13; clone size: many; J gene: TRBJ1-1; D gene: TRBD1; V gene: TRBV12-3/TRBV12-4; CDR3 protein: CASSDTGATEAFF; CDR3 DNA: TGTGCCAGCAGTGACACAGGGGCCACTGAAGCTTTCTTT
CDR3 length: 13; clone size: many; J gene: TRBJ1-2; D gene: TRBD1; V gene: TRBV7-3; CDR3 protein: CASSNKGAVGYTF; CDR3 DNA: TGTGCCAGCAGCAACAAGGGGGCGGTTGGCTACACCTTC
CDR3 length: 16; clone size: .; J gene: TRBJ2-1; D gene: TRBD2; V gene: TRBV6-1; CDR3 protein: CASSELAGGLHNEQFF; CDR3 DNA: TGTGCCAGCAGTGAACTAGCGGGGGGCCTTCACAATGAGCAGTTCTTC
CDR3 length: 16; clone size: few; J gene: TRBJ1-2; D gene: TRBD1; V gene: TRBV6-5; CDR3 protein: CASSSRRDSSSYGYTF; CDR3 DNA: TGTGCCAGCAGTTCCAGAAGGGACAGTTCTTCCTATGGCTACACCTTC
CDR3 length: 13; clone size: many; J gene: TRBJ1-6; D gene: .; V gene: TRBV10-3; CDR3 protein: CAIGPPDQSPLHF; CDR3 DNA: TGTGCCATCGGGCCACCCGACCAATCACCCCTCCACTTT
CDR3 length: 15; clone size: many; J gene: TRBJ1-1; D gene: .; V gene: TRBV4-1; CDR3 protein: CASSPGSGDRAEAFF; CDR3 DNA: TGCGCCAGCAGCCCTGGTTCCGGGGACCGCGCTGAAGCTTTCTTT
CDR3 length: 14; clone size: many; J gene: TRBJ1-1; D gene: TRBD1; V gene: TRBV6-1; CDR3 protein: CASSEMGRGLVAFF; CDR3 DNA: TGTGCCAGCAGTGAAATGGGCAGGGGGCTTGTGGCTTTCTTT
CDR3 length: 13; clone size: .; J gene: TRBJ1-1; D gene: .; V gene: TRBV28; CDR3 protein: CASTFTADTEAFF; CDR3 DNA: TGTGCCAGCACCTTTACCGCGGACACTGAAGCTTTCTTT
CDR3 length: 13; clone size: many; J gene: TRBJ1-1; D gene: .; V gene: TRBV7-3; CDR3 protein: CASSLAAHGGAFF; CDR3 DNA: TGTGCCAGCAGCTTAGCGGCCCACGGCGGGGCTTTCTTT
CDR3 length: 13; clone size: many; J gene: TRBJ1-2; D gene: TRBD1; V gene: TRBV12-3/TRBV12-4; CDR3 protein: CASSRTGDRGYTF; CDR3 DNA: TGTGCCAGCAGTCGCACAGGGGATCGCGGCTACACCTTC